The clone carrying this TCR beta chain was detected many times. The entry originates in a study of CD8+ T cells in alopecia areata. Extracted from the samples, RNA was reverse transcribed into cDNA to serve as the sequencing template. Sequenced by immunoSEQ multiplex PCR; TCRdb stores in-frame clones only, minus some. This table holds 130,000 to 150,000 clones, 45% to 60% found once. Per the germline V gene, CDR1 is MNHEY and CDR2 is SMNVEV (reference sequence). The CDR3 is 16 residues long. Trimming stripped 4 bases from V and 6 bases from J, with 19 bases between. This receptor was identified in a human donor with alopecia areata. The chain joins TRBV27 to TRBJ2-1, with D possibly matching TRBD2 (7 bases). The specimen comprised CD4+ T cells sorted from blood, sampled at week 0. The DNA for the CDR3 is TGTGCCAGCAGTTCAGGGGAGGGAATCTTAGGCAATGAGCAGTTCTTC. It is translated as CASSSGEGILGNEQFF.